The text below deals with one T cell receptor beta chain. Its antigen is as yet unknown. Researchers ran the PCR with 60 Vbeta and 13 Jbeta primers. Here immunoSEQ multiplex PCR was the method, and the copy in TCRdb shows in-frame clones only, minus some. The table lists under 65,000 clones, around three quarters of them singletons. This specimen belongs to a study of cytomegalovirus exposure and HLA in healthy donors. Findings and caveats of the study: Later analysis showed most CMV-associated TCR beta chains appearing HLA-restricted. A previous analysis found most TCR beta V segments productive roughly 90% or roughly 30% of the time. It was in a later analysis that TCR association rates were seen to vary by HLA locus, highest for DRB1 and lowest for HLA-C.

CDR3 length: 17 residues. V was clipped by 4 bases and J by 0 bases; unmatched bases: 11. Germline V CDR1 and CDR2: LNHDA, SQIVND (reference sequence). J is TRBJ1-1 and V is TRBV19; the match to TRBD1 covers 7 bases. The specimen was PBMCs. This TCR was recovered from a man aged 25-40 years in good health and CMV-seropositive. CDR3 coding DNA: TGTGCCAGTAGTACCTTTCCCCCGACAGGGATGAACACTGAAGCTTTCTTT. It yields the protein CASSTFPPTGMNTEAFF.